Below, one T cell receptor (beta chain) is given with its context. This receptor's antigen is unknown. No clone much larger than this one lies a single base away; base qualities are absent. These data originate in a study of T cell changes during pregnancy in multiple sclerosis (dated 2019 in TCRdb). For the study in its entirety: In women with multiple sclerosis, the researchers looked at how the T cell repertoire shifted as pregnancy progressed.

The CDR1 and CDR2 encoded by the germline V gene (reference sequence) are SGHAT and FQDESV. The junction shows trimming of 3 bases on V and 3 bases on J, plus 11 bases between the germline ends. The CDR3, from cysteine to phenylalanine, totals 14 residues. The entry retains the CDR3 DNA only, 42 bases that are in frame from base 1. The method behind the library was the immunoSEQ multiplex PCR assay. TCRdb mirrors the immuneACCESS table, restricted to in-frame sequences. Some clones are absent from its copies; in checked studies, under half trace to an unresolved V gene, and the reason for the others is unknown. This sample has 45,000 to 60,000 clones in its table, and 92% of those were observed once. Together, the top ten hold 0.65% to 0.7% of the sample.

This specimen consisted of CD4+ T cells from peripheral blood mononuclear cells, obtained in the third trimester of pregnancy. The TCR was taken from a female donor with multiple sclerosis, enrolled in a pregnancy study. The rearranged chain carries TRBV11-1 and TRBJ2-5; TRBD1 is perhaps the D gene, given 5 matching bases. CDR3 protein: CASSFPRAKETQYF. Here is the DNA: TGTGCCAGCAGCTTCCCCAGGGCCAAAGAGACCCAGTACTTC.